Sequencing of this T cell receptor (beta chain) was carried out in a study of blood T cells in healthy people across ages. Study in general: Capture via template switching afforded approximately one barcoded beta molecule per two T cells.

The use of a sample-barcoded 5' primer and a J-beta primer mix characterized a second PCR of about 7 to 12 cycles. Every molecule of cDNA carried a tag from a template-switch adaptor with 12 random nucleotides. TCRdb passed the 5' RACE reads through MiXCR, listing each CDR3 protein once. The sample holds some 880,000 distinct CDR3 sequences, 30% to 45% seen once. The CDR3 runs 16 residues. V lost 8 bases and J 0 bases, leaving 17 bases between the germline ends. Study-level results: Leaving the PBMCs unsorted stopped any conclusive comparison of naive versus antigen-experienced cells. It was held that the diversity estimates obtained from one million T cells were underestimates.

With regard to this clonotype: Its antigen is not known. This may stem from a read error, because a much larger clone lies one nucleotide away.

This chain links TRBV12-3 or TRBV12-4 with TRBJ2-4, with D perhaps matching TRBD1 (6 bases). The sequence was obtained from a young man in good health. The sample was blood. The CDR3 is CASGSRQDLAKNIQYF. The CDR3 region has the DNA TGTGCCAGCGGGTCGAGACAGGACTTAGCCAAAAACATTCAGTACTTC.